The rows below give T cell receptor beta chains drawn from one sample of a study of T cell changes during pregnancy in multiple sclerosis. The protocol was immunoSEQ multiplex PCR, while the TCRdb copy is restricted to in-frame clones and leaves out a portion. The data contain about 58,000 clones, roughly 93% of them singletons. Here the sequenced sample was CD8+ T cells from peripheral blood mononuclear cells, taken in the second trimester of pregnancy. The receptor set was obtained from a female donor with multiple sclerosis, enrolled in a pregnancy study. CDR3s include the opening cysteine and the closing phenylalanine or tryptophan. Size is stated for part of the rows, as once, few or many counts, or as a class when the clone is expanded.

clone_size j_call v_call cdr3_aa
- TRBJ2-1 TRBV7-9 CASLSGNDNEQFF
- TRBJ2-7 TRBV5-4 CASSLEASWDEQYF
once TRBJ2-3 TRBV5-1 CASSLSTGGMSLTDTQYF
once TRBJ1-1 TRBV9 CASSAPGETEAFF
- TRBJ1-1 TRBV10-3 CAISESRTVLMNTEAFF
- TRBJ2-1 TRBV4-1 CASSPMGIGQGFGEQFF
- TRBJ1-5 TRBV27 CASSGHNQPQHF
- TRBJ2-7 TRBV5-1 CASATGPTYEQYF
- TRBJ2-3 TRBV4-3 CASSQDLRGTTDTQYF
- TRBJ2-6 TRBV7-6 CASSLYRVSGANVLTF
- TRBJ2-7 TRBV11-2 CASSLVVGGFSYEQYF
- TRBJ2-1 TRBV9 CASSVDSTPGLAGVMKFF
- TRBJ2-1 TRBV4-1 CASSLPTSGRAIEQFF
- TRBJ2-5 TRBV15 CATSRDRTSGGLTQYF
- TRBJ2-1 TRBV19 CASSIGLYNEQFF
- TRBJ2-7 TRBV5-1 CASSFPGLYEQYF
- TRBJ2-5 TRBV7-9 CASSLSEVSQETQYF
- TRBJ2-2 TRBV11-2 CASSLRPLNTGELFF
once TRBJ2-1 TRBV4-3 CASSQGQGNEQFF
- TRBJ2-7 TRBV5-4 CASSLESSPEQYF
- TRBJ2-6 TRBV4-1 CASNPVPGLGLSGANVLTF
- TRBJ1-2 TRBV13 CASSLGTGYGYTF
- TRBJ2-7 TRBV27 CASSLGTPGQGLSYEQYF